The 26 T cell receptor beta chains listed next were all sequenced from one sample in a study of follicular helper T cells after annual influenza vaccination. Time point in this sample: 2014-2015 season, 7 days after vaccination. The data were produced by immunoSEQ multiplex PCR, yet TCRdb's version contains in-frame clones alone and is incomplete. The data contain 6,000 to 9,500 clones, 70% to 90% of them singletons. Sample: CXCR5+ CD38- circulating T follicular helper cells from blood, taken 7 days after influenza vaccination. The subset here: circulating Tfh, non-naive CD4+CXCR5+PD-1+ (ICOS+CD38+ or ICOS-CD38-). The receptor set was obtained from an adult who received the influenza vaccine.

The chain recombines TRBV6-1 with TRBJ2-7; 9 bases line up with TRBD1. The CDR3 totals 14 residues. The germline V gene encodes CDR1 MNHNS and CDR2 SASEGT. V shed 8 bases, J shed 3 bases, and the junction held 8 bases outside the gene matches. CDR3 nucleotides: TGTGCCAGCGAACGACCGGGACAGGGCTACGAGCAGTACTTC. The encoded protein is CASERPGQGYEQYF.

In its sample, this clone was seen a few times. The chain recombines TRBV4-3 with TRBJ1-2, with TRBD1 matching 7 bases. Germline CDR1 is LGHNA and CDR2 is YSLEER. With 4 bases clipped from V and 7 bases from J, the junction kept 12 bases outside the gene matches. The CDR3 spans 15 residues. The CDR3 region has the DNA TGCGCCAGCAGCCCTGGAGGGGGCAATATTGGTGGCTACACCTTC. Amino acid sequence: CASSPGGGNIGGYTF.

The chain links TRBV19 to TRBJ1-4, with a weak D call TRBD1 (5 bases). The CDR3 is 17 amino acids. Trimming left V 4 bases short and J 0 bases short, with 15 bases between. Germline V CDR1 and CDR2: LNHDA, SQIVND (reference sequence). CDR3 sequence: CASSSPGRRPTNEKLFF. The CDR3 region has the DNA TGTGCCAGTAGTAGCCCAGGGCGAAGACCAACTAATGAAAAACTGTTTTTT.

The V and J genes are TRBV18 and TRBJ2-5, with a tentative D call TRBD2 (5 bases). This CDR3 has 13 amino acids. Trimming took off 2 bases at V and 2 bases at J, with 6 bases between the two ends. From germline, CDR1 is KGHSH and CDR2 LQKENI. In DNA, the CDR3 is TGTGCCAGCTCACCAGGGAGACAAGAGACCCAGTACTTC. Translated: CASSPGRQETQYF.

This clone has more than one count but fewer than ten. The CDR3 loop is CASSLGQGSTGELFF. CDR3 DNA sequence: TGTGCCAGTAGTCTAGGACAGGGATCTACCGGGGAGCTGTTTTTT. The V and J genes are TRBV19 and TRBJ2-2; 8 bases agree with TRBD1. The CDR3 length is 15 residues. In germline, CDR1 is LNHDA, CDR2 SQIVND (reference sequence). Trimming at V came to 5 bases and at J to 5 bases, leaving 7 bases not matched to a gene.

The genes are TRBV6-6 and TRBJ2-7; D is perhaps TRBD1 (6 bases). Germline lookup yields CDR1 MNHNY and CDR2 SVGAGI (reference sequence). V was shortened by 6 bases and J by 0 bases, with 12 bases between the two germline ends. The CDR3 covers 14 residues. CDR3 loop: CASSETDSSYEQYF. In DNA form, the CDR3 reads TGTGCCAGCAGCGAAACGGACAGCTCCTACGAGCAGTACTTC.

The chain is built from TRBV5-1 and TRBJ2-7; D may be TRBD2 (5 bases). V lost 2 bases and J 5 bases, leaving 11 bases between the germline ends. The CDR3 covers 13 residues. In germline, CDR1 is SGHRS, CDR2 YFSETQ. CDR3 nucleotide sequence: TGCGCCAGCAGCTTATCGGGGTGGGACGAGCAGTACTTC. It translates to CASSLSGWDEQYF.

The chain couples TRBV19 to TRBJ2-5; D is undetermined. CDR1 is LNHDA, CDR2 SQIVND, per germline (reference sequence). V gave up 5 bases and J gave up 2 bases, with 12 bases separating them. The CDR3 loop spans 14 amino acids. In DNA form, the CDR3 reads TGTGCCAGTAGTCCGCGGACGGGTCAAGAGACCCAGTACTTC. Protein sequence: CASSPRTGQETQYF.

The gene calls are TRBV7-9 and TRBJ2-5, with D perhaps matching TRBD2 (6 bases). The CDR3 runs to 14 residues. Per the germline V gene, CDR1 is SEHNR and CDR2 is FQNEAQ (reference sequence). The V gene lost 2 bases and the J gene lost 5 bases, with 12 bases spanning the gap. The CDR3 loop reads CASSLSGGMETQYF. DNA for the CDR3: TGTGCCAGCAGCTTATCCGGGGGAATGGAGACCCAGTACTTC.

The V and J genes are TRBV5-1 and TRBJ2-3; no reliable D call. The CDR3 length is 15 residues. Germline CDR1 and CDR2: SGHRS and YFSETQ. Trimming removed 0 bases at V and 0 bases at J, with 8 bases between. CDR3 nucleotides: TGCGCCAGCAGCTTGGGGCAGAAGAGCACAGATACGCAGTATTTT. Residues: CASSLGQKSTDTQYF.

V is TRBV11-3 and J is TRBJ1-5; D may be TRBD1 (6 bases). This CDR3 has 16 residues. The germline V gene has CDR1 SGHNT and CDR2 YENEEA. V gave up 1 base and J gave up 2 bases, with 12 bases separating them. The CDR3 spells CASSLAGARGNQPQHF. The CDR3 coding sequence is TGTGCCAGCAGCTTAGCGGGGGCGCGGGGCAATCAGCCCCAGCATTTT.

The rearrangement joins TRBV7-2 to TRBJ2-2; D is ambiguous. Trimming left V 5 bases short and J 5 bases short, with 12 bases between. The CDR3 runs to 14 residues. Germline values: CDR1 SGHTA, CDR2 FQGNSA. Here the CDR3 DNA reads TGTGCCAGCAGCCCGGACCCCGGTACCGGGGAGCTGTTTTTT. Translating gives CASSPDPGTGELFF.

This chain connects TRBV29-1 to TRBJ2-1, with no clear D. CDR1 is SQVTM and CDR2 is ANQGSEA in the germline V gene. This CDR3 region has 15 residues. The V end lost 2 bases, the J end lost 2 bases, and 13 bases lay between the germline ends. CDR3 DNA sequence: TGCAGCGTTGAAAGTTGGGGTCGCGCCTACAATGAGCAGTTCTTC. It codes for CSVESWGRAYNEQFF.

In its sample, this clone was seen a few times. In DNA, the CDR3 is TGTGCCAGCAGTAACCGGGACTTTGAAAAACTGTTTTTT. Translation gives CASSNRDFEKLFF. The chain employs TRBV6-5 and TRBJ1-4; D is possibly TRBD1 (5 bases). Trimming took off 5 bases at V and 7 bases at J, with 11 bases between the two ends. The germline CDR1 and CDR2 sequences are MNHEY and SVGAGI. The length of the CDR3 is 13 residues.

This chain joins TRBV19 and TRBJ2-3; possible D gene TRBD2, 5 bases. This CDR3 has 14 amino acids. The V gene's germline CDR1 is LNHDA and CDR2 SQIVND (reference sequence). V was cut by 3 bases and J by 1 base, with 8 bases left in between. The CDR3 DNA reads TGTGCCAGTAGTATTCGCGGGCGCACAGATACGCAGTATTTT. It encodes CASSIRGRTDTQYF.

V usage is TRBV28 and J usage is TRBJ1-6, with D unresolved. V lost 8 bases, J lost 13 bases, and 18 bases lay in between. The CDR3 loop spans 13 amino acids. Germline CDR1 is MDHEN and CDR2 is SYDVKM. The CDR3 DNA is TGTGCCAGCCAGCCGGGGTTCTCGAGTCCCCTCCACTTT. Protein product: CASQPGFSSPLHF. Filled out from reference TRBV28 and TRBJ1-6, the complete variable domain reads DVKVTQSSRYLVKRTGEKVFLECVQDMDHENMFWYRQDPGLGLRLIYFSYDVKMKEKGDIPEGYSVSREKKERFSLILESASTNQTSMYLCASQPGFSSPLHFGNGTRLTVT.

V usage is TRBV15 and J usage is TRBJ2-2, with 10 positions matching TRBD1. This CDR3 comprises 16 residues. CDR1 is LNHNV, CDR2 YYDKDF, per germline (reference sequence). The V segment lost 0 bases and the J segment 5 bases; nucleotides outside the gene matches: 3. This chain's CDR3 is CATSRDWTGGTGELFF. The CDR3, as DNA: TGTGCCACCAGCAGAGATTGGACAGGGGGAACCGGGGAGCTGTTTTTT.

This clone occurred a few times. The chain uses TRBV7-9 and TRBJ2-7; maybe TRBD2 (5 bases). The CDR3 loop spans 16 amino acids. The germline gives CDR1 SEHNR, CDR2 FQNEAQ (reference sequence). Deletions cut 4 bases from V and 0 bases from J, with 16 bases between. This CDR3 is CASSSSFGVVSYEQYF. For the CDR3, the DNA is TGTGCCAGCAGCTCAAGTTTCGGGGTTGTCTCCTACGAGCAGTACTTC. The variable domain in full, completed from reference TRBV7-9 and TRBJ2-7, reads DTGVSQNPRHKITKRGQNVTFRCDPISEHNRLYWYRQTLGQGPEFLTYFQNEAQLEKSRLLSDRFSAERPKGSFSTLEIQRTEQGDSAMYLCASSSSFGVVSYEQYFGPGTRLTVT.

The rearrangement links TRBV28 to TRBJ1-1; 7 nucleotides align to TRBD1. CDR1 is MDHEN and CDR2 is SYDVKM in the germline V gene. CDR3 length equals 19 residues. The junction had 18 bases not matched to a gene; V was cut back by 5 bases and J by 0 bases. As DNA, the CDR3 is TGTGCCAGCAGTGATCCGGGACAGCGGTCAGCTGAACTGAACACTGAAGCTTTCTTT. Translating it yields CASSDPGQRSAELNTEAFF.

The gene calls are TRBV28 and TRBJ2-1; possibly TRBD2 for D (5 bases). Germline CDR1 MDHEN, CDR2 SYDVKM. Trimming cost V 9 bases and J 7 bases, with 19 bases left between them. The CDR3 covers 14 residues. The CDR3 protein is CASSRSGGTNEQFF. For the CDR3, the DNA is TGTGCCAGTAGTAGGTCAGGAGGAACGAATGAGCAGTTCTTC.

The chain uses TRBV18 and TRBJ1-1, with 11 bases that match TRBD1. Germline values: CDR1 KGHSH, CDR2 LQKENI. The CDR3 has 17 amino acids. The V segment lost 3 bases and the J segment 0 bases; nucleotides outside the gene matches: 6. The chain's CDR3 is CASSPRTGGGMNTEAFF. The DNA for the CDR3 is TGTGCCAGCTCACCGAGGACAGGGGGCGGGATGAACACTGAAGCTTTCTTT.

The chain employs TRBV14 and TRBJ1-6; no clear D. Germline lookup yields CDR1 SGHDN and CDR2 FVKESK. Trimming removed 2 bases at V and 2 bases at J, with 4 bases between. The CDR3 contains 14 residues. CDR3 sequence: CASSQLAYNSPLHF. The CDR3, as DNA: TGTGCCAGCAGCCAACTAGCCTATAATTCACCCCTCCACTTT.

The V gene is TRBV9, the J gene TRBJ2-7; D gene ambiguous. Germline CDR1 SGDLS, CDR2 YYNGEE. This CDR3 is built from 15 residues. V gave up 1 base and J gave up 3 bases, with 14 bases separating them. The CDR3: CASSVTDSFFYEQYF. Written as DNA, the CDR3 is TGTGCCAGCAGCGTAACCGACTCCTTTTTCTACGAGCAGTACTTC.

The chain employs TRBV5-4 and TRBJ1-6, with 12 bases aligning to TRBD1. This CDR3 has 16 residues. The germline V gene has CDR1 SGHNT and CDR2 YYREEE (reference sequence). V gave up 3 bases and J gave up 10 bases; unmatched junction bases: 8. CDR3 DNA sequence: TGTGCCAGCAGCTCGGCCGGGACAGGGGGCGAGTCACCCCTCCACTTT. Encoded protein: CASSSAGTGGESPLHF.

V usage is TRBV4-2 and J usage is TRBJ2-7; 7 bases are shared with TRBD2. CDR1 is LGHNA, CDR2 YNFKEQ, per germline. The V segment lost 0 bases and the J segment 6 bases; nucleotides outside the gene matches: 5. This CDR3 has 14 residues. The CDR3 DNA sequence: TGTGCCAGCAGCCAAGATGGAGGGGAGGGCGAGCAGTACTTC. Its protein is CASSQDGGEGEQYF.

This clone was counted only a few times. V is TRBV11-2 and J is TRBJ1-2; D gene unclear. There are 15 residues in the CDR3. Germline V lookup: CDR1 SGHAT, CDR2 FQNNGV. Deletions cut 5 bases from V and 3 bases from J, with 16 bases between. The DNA of the CDR3 is TGTGCCAGCAGCCCAAGCTTCGGGGTCGACTATGGCTACACCTTC. Protein sequence: CASSPSFGVDYGYTF. Together with reference TRBV11-2 and TRBJ1-2, the CDR3 gives the full variable domain: EAGVAQSPRYKIIEKRQSVAFWCNPISGHATLYWYQQILGQGPKLLIQFQNNGVVDDSQLPKDRFSAERLKGVDSTLKIQPAKLEDSAVYLCASSPSFGVDYGYTFGSGTRLTVV.